These 32 T cell receptor beta chains were sequenced from one sample in a study of OX40 agonist ivuxolimab in advanced cancers. Clones were sequenced by immunoSEQ multiplex PCR, and TCRdb holds only the in-frame ones, with some missing. The repertoire has 81,000 or so clones, 88% of them found once; the top ten carry 0.45% to 0.55%. The sequences come from CD4+ or CD8+ T cells sorted from blood, collected in a trial of the OX40 agonist ivuxolimab. The source is an adult with an advanced solid tumor such as melanoma, head and neck, liver or kidney cancer.

Only one count was recorded for this clone. The chain couples TRBV7-6 to TRBJ1-2; D unresolved. Trimming removed 7 bases at V and 8 bases at J, with 17 bases between. The CDR3 spans 13 residues. The germline V gene encodes CDR1 SGHVS and CDR2 FNYEAQ. The CDR3 spells CASNQAAHSGYTF. The CDR3 nucleotides are TGTGCCAGCAACCAGGCTGCCCATTCGGGCTACACCTTC.

This chain links TRBV5-4 with TRBJ2-7; weak D call: TRBD2 (5 bases). V lost 10 bases to trimming and J lost 4 bases, with 18 bases between them. There are 13 residues in the CDR3. Germline V CDR1 and CDR2: SGHNT, YYREEE (reference sequence). CDR3 coding DNA: TGTGCCGGACGATATAAAGGGAGATACGAGCAGTACTTC. It codes for CAGRYKGRYEQYF.

Only a few counts were recorded for this clone. The chain has TRBV2 and TRBJ1-5; D is undetermined. With 7 bases removed from V and 3 bases from J, the gap between germline ends came to 10 bases. Germline CDR1 reads SNHLY; CDR2 reads FYNNEI. This CDR3 region has 13 residues. The CDR3 loop is CASKGILNQPQHF. The CDR3 coding sequence is TGTGCCAGCAAAGGGATACTCAATCAGCCCCAGCATTTT.

The chain links TRBV5-6 to TRBJ1-4; D uncertain. The CDR3 is 14 amino acids. V gave up 1 base and J gave up 3 bases, with 7 bases separating them. Germline V gene lookup returns CDR1 SGHDT and CDR2 YYEEEE. The CDR3 loop is CASSLLSANEKLFF. DNA for the CDR3: TGTGCCAGCAGCTTGTTGTCAGCTAATGAAAAACTGTTTTTT. The full variable domain, with the rest looked up from reference TRBV5-6 and TRBJ1-4, is DAGVTQSPTHLIKTRGQQVTLRCSPKSGHDTVSWYQQALGQGPQFIFQYYEEEERQRGNFPDRFSGHQFPNYSSELNVNALLLGDSALYLCASSLLSANEKLFFGSGTQLSVL.

V usage is TRBV9 and J usage is TRBJ2-1, with D uncertain. V lost 1 base, J lost 0 bases, and 8 bases lay in between. Per the germline V gene, CDR1 is SGDLS and CDR2 is YYNGEE. This CDR3 has 15 amino acids. CDR3 nucleotides: TGTGCCAGCAGCGTACAGGCAAACTCCTACAATGAGCAGTTCTTC. It translates to CASSVQANSYNEQFF.

V and J are TRBV10-2 and TRBJ1-2, with D perhaps TRBD1 (6 bases). The CDR3 length is 13 residues. From germline, CDR1 is WSHSY and CDR2 SAAADI. V lost 6 bases, J lost 5 bases, and 13 bases lay in between. CDR3 sequence (DNA): TGCGCCAGCAGAGGACAGCGGCAATATGGCTACACCTTC. This codes for CASRGQRQYGYTF.

V gene TRBV7-9 combines with J gene TRBJ1-5; 7 bases map to TRBD1. CDR1 and CDR2 (germline): SEHNR, FQNEAQ (reference sequence). V lost 2 bases to trimming and J lost 7 bases; unmatched junction nucleotides: 2. The CDR3 consists of 13 residues. The CDR3 spells CASSLQGGQPQHF. The DNA for the CDR3 is TGTGCCAGCAGCTTACAGGGGGGGCAGCCCCAGCATTTT.

The chain employs TRBV4-1 and TRBJ2-7, with unresolved D. V lost 4 bases to trimming and J lost 1 base, with 8 bases between them. Germline V CDR1 and CDR2: MGHRA, YSYEKL. This CDR3 is 13 amino acids long. The CDR3 here is CASSPGESYEQYF. Written as DNA, the CDR3 is TGCGCCAGCAGCCCTGGGGAATCCTACGAGCAGTACTTC.

CDR3 sequence reads: CASSLTGTPNYGYTF. The CDR3 region has the DNA TGTGCCAGCAGTCTCACAGGGACTCCTAACTATGGCTACACCTTC. The genes are TRBV28 and TRBJ1-2; the D gene is possibly TRBD1 (6 bases). V was pared by 5 bases and J by 0 bases, with 13 bases between. From germline, CDR1 is MDHEN and CDR2 SYDVKM. This CDR3 spans 15 amino acids.

V gene TRBV7-9 combines with J gene TRBJ2-7; D is uncertain. Germline CDR1 is SEHNR and CDR2 is FQNEAQ (reference sequence). This CDR3 region has 14 residues. V dropped 6 bases and J dropped 2 bases, with 14 bases sitting between them. In DNA form, the CDR3 reads TGTGCCAGCAGTCCTAGTGGGCTGGCCTACGAGCAGTACTTC. Translating it yields CASSPSGLAYEQYF.

The chain recombines TRBV19 with TRBJ1-2; TRBD1 matches at 9 bases. V was clipped by 5 bases and J by 4 bases; unmatched bases: 5. Germline lookup yields CDR1 LNHDA and CDR2 SQIVND (reference sequence). The CDR3 runs 14 residues. The CDR3 reads CASSVGQGSYGYTF. CDR3 nucleotide sequence: TGTGCCAGTAGTGTGGGACAGGGATCCTATGGCTACACCTTC.

The chain carries TRBV5-4 and TRBJ2-1, with a tentative D call TRBD2 (5 bases). Germline-derived CDR1 and CDR2 are SGHNT and YYREEE (reference sequence). V was shortened by 5 bases and J by 4 bases, with 16 bases between the two germline ends. The CDR3 sequence is 15 residues long. This CDR3 is CASRSGIELYNEQFF. The DNA for the CDR3 is TGTGCCAGCAGATCCGGGATCGAGCTGTACAATGAGCAGTTCTTC.

The V and J genes are TRBV5-1 and TRBJ1-1; 8 bases match TRBD1. V shed 3 bases and J 1 base; nucleotides not matched to a gene: 8. CDR3 length: 16 amino acids. Germline assignment: CDR1 SGHRS and CDR2 YFSETQ. This chain's CDR3 is CASSWRTGRENTEAFF. The DNA for the CDR3 is TGCGCCAGCAGCTGGCGGACAGGGCGGGAGAACACTGAAGCTTTCTTT.

The gene calls are TRBV5-4 and TRBJ2-6, with unresolved D. The CDR3 contains 15 residues. From germline, CDR1 is SGHNT and CDR2 YYREEE (reference sequence). V lost 0 bases and J lost 4, with 8 bases in between. CDR3 amino acids: CASSLGALGANVLTF. The CDR3 coding sequence is TGTGCCAGCAGCTTGGGGGCGCTGGGGGCCAACGTCCTGACTTTC.

The chain is built from TRBV4-1 and TRBJ2-1, with D perhaps matching TRBD1 (6 bases). From germline, CDR1 is MGHRA and CDR2 YSYEKL. CDR3 length: 16 amino acids. Trimming removed 2 bases at V and 2 bases at J, with 13 bases between. The CDR3 coding sequence is TGCGCCAGCAGCCAATCTGACAGGCCGACCTACAATGAGCAGTTCTTC. It translates to CASSQSDRPTYNEQFF.

The chain uses TRBV11-2 and TRBJ2-5, with a possible D match to TRBD2 (5 bases). Germline values: CDR1 SGHAT, CDR2 FQNNGV. V was cut by 3 bases and J by 5 bases, with 7 bases left in between. This CDR3 spans 12 amino acids. CDR3 region: CASSFRGETQYF. The CDR3 region has the DNA TGTGCCAGCAGCTTTAGAGGGGAGACCCAGTACTTC.

This clone was detected once. V is TRBV11-3 and J is TRBJ2-1; D gene unclear. Trimming removed 5 bases from V and 8 bases from J, with 22 bases in between. This CDR3 spans 16 amino acids. Germline assignment: CDR1 SGHNT and CDR2 YENEEA. In DNA, the CDR3 is TGTGCCAGCAGCCTAGGTTCGGACCCCAATGGCGATGAGCAGTTCTTC. Translation gives CASSLGSDPNGDEQFF.

This clone was seen just once. V gene TRBV4-1 combines with J gene TRBJ1-2; D may be TRBD1 (6 bases). CDR3 length equals 15 residues. The germline CDR1 and CDR2 sequences are MGHRA and YSYEKL. V lost 1 base and J 1 base, leaving 10 bases between the germline ends. CDR3 sequence: CASSQAPGHNYGYTF. In DNA form, the CDR3 reads TGCGCCAGCAGCCAAGCGCCGGGACATAACTATGGCTACACCTTC.

The chain recombines TRBV5-8 with TRBJ2-3, with D possibly matching TRBD2 (5 bases). The V gene lost 0 bases and the J gene lost 8 bases, with 7 bases spanning the gap. The CDR3 loop spans 12 amino acids. CDR1 is SGHTS, CDR2 YDEGEE, per germline. Here the CDR3 DNA reads TGTGCCAGCAGCTTGGATCGGGGTACGCAGTATTTT. The encoded protein is CASSLDRGTQYF.

This sequence joins TRBV6-1 and TRBJ2-2, with TRBD1 matching over 7 bases. Per germline, CDR1 MNHNS and CDR2 SASEGT. Trimming took 7 bases from V and 0 from J; bases not matched to a gene: 2. This CDR3 has 14 amino acids. CDR3 sequence: CASKGGTNTGELFF. The DNA for the CDR3 is TGTGCCAGCAAAGGGGGCACGAACACCGGGGAGCTGTTTTTT.

This rearrangement joins TRBV27 to TRBJ2-7; the D is unclear. This CDR3 contains 14 residues. Trimming cost V 0 bases and J 2 bases, with 8 bases left between them. Germline CDR1 MNHEY, CDR2 SMNVEV (reference sequence). CDR3 sequence: CASSLSAGAYEQYF. CDR3 nucleotides: TGTGCCAGCAGTTTATCCGCCGGCGCCTACGAGCAGTACTTC.

The table lists this clone with a count of one. V is TRBV18 and J is TRBJ2-3, with D perhaps matching TRBD1 (6 bases). V lost 3 bases, J lost 1 base, and 11 bases lay in between. Germline V CDR1 and CDR2: KGHSH, LQKENI. The CDR3 length is 15 residues. CDR3 in amino acids: CASSPPWGRTDTQYF. CDR3 nucleotide sequence: TGTGCCAGCTCACCCCCGTGGGGGCGCACAGATACGCAGTATTTT.

The chain couples TRBV9 to TRBJ2-3; D remains ambiguous. Germline V gives CDR1 SGDLS, CDR2 YYNGEE. Trimming shortened V by 1 base and J by 11 bases, and 14 bases separated the two germline ends. CDR3 length: 13 residues. CDR3 residues: CASSVTHLNEQYF. CDR3 coding DNA: TGTGCCAGCAGCGTAACTCACCTAAATGAGCAGTATTTT.

This chain uses TRBV6-1 with TRBJ1-4; no clear D. V dropped 0 bases and J dropped 8 bases, with 13 bases sitting between them. The CDR3 covers 15 residues. The germline V gene encodes CDR1 MNHNS and CDR2 SASEGT. In nucleotides, the CDR3 is TGTGCCAGCAGTGAAGCCGGCCGCGGTGAGGAAAAACTGTTTTTT. It encodes CASSEAGRGEEKLFF.

The chain joins TRBV11-2 to TRBJ2-6; D may match TRBD1 or TRBD2 (5 bases each). V lost 5 bases and J 3 bases, leaving 11 bases between the germline ends. The CDR3 is 15 residues long. CDR1 and CDR2 (germline): SGHAT, FQNNGV. The CDR3 nucleotides read TGTGCCAGCAGCGCCTGGGGGAATGGGGCCAACGTCCTGACTTTC. It translates to CASSAWGNGANVLTF.

CDR3 bases: TGTGCCAGCTCACTCTCGGACAGCTACAATGAGCAGTTCTTC. Its protein product is CASSLSDSYNEQFF. The chain has TRBV18 and TRBJ2-1; tentatively, D is TRBD1 (6 bases). The CDR3 extends over 14 amino acids. Germline assignment: CDR1 KGHSH and CDR2 LQKENI. V lost 4 bases, J lost 3 bases, and 10 bases lay in between.

The genes are TRBV12-5 and TRBJ1-2; D uncertain. V was pared by 2 bases and J by 8 bases, with 9 bases between. This CDR3 is 12 amino acids long. CDR1 and CDR2 (germline): LGHNT, FRNRAP. In DNA form, the CDR3 reads TGTGCTAGTGGTTTGAGTTCGGGAGGCTACACCTTC. It is translated as CASGLSSGGYTF. The whole variable domain, remainder taken from reference TRBV12-5 and TRBJ1-2, is DARVTQTPRHKVTEMGQEVTMRCQPILGHNTVFWYRQTMMQGLELLAYFRNRAPLDDSGMPKDRFSAEMPDATLATLKIQPSEPRDSAVYFCASGLSSGGYTFGSGTRLTVV.

CDR3 amino acids: CSVAQGRDQPQHF. DNA of the CDR3: TGCAGCGTTGCCCAGGGACGAGATCAGCCCCAGCATTTT. The V gene is TRBV29-1, the J gene TRBJ1-5; tentatively, D is TRBD1 (5 bases). Trimming pared 4 bases from V and 5 bases from J, leaving 12 bases between. This CDR3 has 13 amino acids. The germline CDR1 and CDR2 sequences are SQVTM and ANQGSEA.

This clone has only one observation. This chain links TRBV10-1 with TRBJ1-1; the D is unclear. The germline V and J ends were trimmed by 4 bases and 1 base, with 7 bases remaining between them. The CDR3 is 13 residues long. Germline loops: CDR1 WNHNN, CDR2 SYGVQD (reference sequence). The CDR3 loop reads CASSASRNTEAFF. CDR3 DNA: TGCGCCAGCAGTGCATCCAGGAACACTGAAGCTTTCTTT.

V usage is TRBV5-1 and J usage is TRBJ2-7; D gene ambiguous. The V and J ends lost 0 bases and 5 bases respectively, with 18 bases between them. Per germline, CDR1 SGHRS and CDR2 YFSETQ. The CDR3 consists of 16 residues. In DNA form, the CDR3 reads TGCGCCAGCAGCTTGGCCGCGGCAGCGATACCCCACGAGCAGTACTTC. Protein sequence: CASSLAAAAIPHEQYF.

This sequence joins TRBV28 and TRBJ2-6; no reliable D call. Trimming pared 6 bases from V and 1 base from J, leaving 7 bases between. The germline CDR1 and CDR2 sequences are MDHEN and SYDVKM. The CDR3 sequence is 14 residues long. CDR3 residues: CASRITSGANVLTF. CDR3 sequence (DNA): TGTGCCAGCAGGATTACGTCTGGGGCCAACGTCCTGACTTTC.

The V call is TRBV4-2, the J call TRBJ1-2, with D uncertain. The V end was cut by 4 bases, the J end by 0 bases, with 12 bases between. This CDR3 spans 15 amino acids. The germline CDR1 and CDR2 sequences are LGHNA and YNFKEQ. The CDR3 is CASSRSVPANYGYTF. CDR3 DNA sequence: TGTGCCAGCAGCCGGTCGGTCCCTGCTAACTATGGCTACACCTTC.